The clone carrying this T cell receptor (beta chain) was detected only a few times. What it binds is not known. The sample comes from a study of identical twins. Study-wide results and caveats: Out-of-frame beta sequences exhibited a weaker degree of excess twin sharing.

This CDR3 is 15 amino acids long. CDR1 is SNHLY, CDR2 FYNNEI, per germline. Trimming cost V 2 bases and J 5 bases, with 15 bases left between them. Addition of a universal primer site occurred through template switching, and cDNA carried unique molecular identifiers. Each CDR3 protein is one row after TCRdb ran MiXCR on the 5' RACE reads. The sample contains more than 400,000 distinct CDR3 sequences, around 15% of which appear only once. These data were also reused for a study on yellow fever vaccine responses in identical twins.

Sequencing input: CD4+ T cells sorted from blood. The origin of this receptor is a woman in her late teens or twenties in good health. The chain joins TRBV2 to TRBJ2-5, with D perhaps TRBD2 (6 bases). CDR3: CASSEQGLGGETQYF. CDR3 nucleotides: TGTGCCAGCAGTGAACAGGGCCTTGGAGGGGAGACCCAGTACTTC.